This TCR beta chain was obtained from a study of identical twins (dated by TCRdb to 2016 to 2017). Regarding the study in general: The study deep-sequenced TCR alpha and beta repertoires from monozygotic twins, unrelated adults of various ages and cord blood to test whether fetal clonotypes persist. Replicate twin experiments were performed at different times using different library preparation protocols to rule out contamination. Points the paper makes about the study in general: Zero-insertion analyses could be partly confounded by invariant T cells such as MAIT and iNKT, though diverse VJ usage argued against such confounding for most clonotypes. Fewer insertions were carried by abundant cord blood beta clonotypes; a weaker similar trend was observed in young adult naive repertoires, while no such trend was observed in memory repertoires. Out-of-frame TCR alpha sharing in monozygotic twins was systematically underestimated by recombination models, whereas sharing between unrelated individuals was in agreement with the recombination models. Because the same donors could not be followed over many years, conclusions were based on cross-sectional statistical analysis. Out-of-frame TCR alpha sequences shared between twins showed an excess of low generation-probability sequences compared with coincidental sharing between unrelated individuals. Excess twin sharing in beta out-of-frame sequences was weaker because fewer shared sequences lowered the signal-to-noise ratio.

Libraries were prepared through 5' RACE. The instrument was an Illumina HiSeq 2000. Template switching introduced a universal primer binding site; the final cDNA contained a unique molecular identifier, enabling accurate counting of TCR cDNA molecules. First-strand cDNA for TCR alpha and beta chains was synthesized from specific primers in the conserved constant-segment region. To control for contamination, each cDNA library was double barcoded with a SMART-Mk sample barcode plus Illumina barcodes. TruSeq adapter sequences and Illumina sample barcodes were added in two successive PCR steps. Sequencing of the TCR alpha and beta cDNA libraries was done on the Illumina HiSeq platform using custom primers. The authors processed their data as follows. Raw reads were processed with MiGEC to extract unique molecular identifiers, and MiXCR was used to determine CDR3 positions. For each individual, recombination models were inferred using an EM algorithm with the repgenHMM and IGoR tools. Shared clonotypes were analyzed with the tcR package in R, and sharing was normalized by the product of cloneset sizes. To study raw recombination without the effects of thymic and clonal selection, out-of-frame nonproductive sequences were analyzed. TCRdb took the public reads, trimmed them with fastp at Q25, ran MiXCR for clone calling and kept in-frame beta chains. Each entry is one CDR3 protein sequence, shown with its most common DNA and genes. The V and J calls and clone size come from TCRdb's table, not from the authors' own analysis. Across this sample there are about 240,000 distinct CDR3 sequences, with 10% to 13% seen only once. Together, the top ten hold 9% to 10% of the sample.

According to the germline V gene, CDR1 reads MGHRA and CDR2 reads YSYEKL. V lost 0 bases and J lost 1 base; the stretch between them is 8 bases long. Reading from cysteine to phenylalanine, the CDR3 counts 15 amino acids. Only the CDR3 portion is preserved as DNA: 45 bases, with reading frame beginning at the first base. This clonotype appeared a few times. Its antigen is unknown. The input lacks base qualities; no much larger clone sits a single base away. Every donor in the study was a healthy Caucasian. Miltenyi CD45RO+ enrichment and human naive T-cell isolation kits were used to isolate memory (CD45RO+) and naive T cells from PBMC.

Sample: memory T cells sorted from blood. The label giving this sample's cell subset or site can be read as: CD45RO+ enriched T cells. The chain couples TRBV4-1 to TRBJ2-3; the D gene cannot be resolved reliably. The sequence was obtained from a man aged 45 to 65 in good health. The sequenced DNA is TGCGCCAGCAGCCAAGATCCGCTTCGCACAGATACGCAGTATTTT. This sequence encodes CASSQDPLRTDTQYF.